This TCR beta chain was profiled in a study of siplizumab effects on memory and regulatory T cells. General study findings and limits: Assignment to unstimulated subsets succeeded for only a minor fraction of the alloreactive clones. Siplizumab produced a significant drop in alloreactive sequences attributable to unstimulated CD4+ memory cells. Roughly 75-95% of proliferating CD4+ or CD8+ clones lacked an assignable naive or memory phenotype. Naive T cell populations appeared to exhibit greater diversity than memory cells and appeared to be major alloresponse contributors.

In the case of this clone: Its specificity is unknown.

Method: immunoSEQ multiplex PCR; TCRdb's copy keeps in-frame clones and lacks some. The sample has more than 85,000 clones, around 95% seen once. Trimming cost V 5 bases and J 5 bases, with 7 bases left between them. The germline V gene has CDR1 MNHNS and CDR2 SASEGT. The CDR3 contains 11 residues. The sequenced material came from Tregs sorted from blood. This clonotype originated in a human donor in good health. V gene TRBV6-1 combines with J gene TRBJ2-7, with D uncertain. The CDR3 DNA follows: TGTGCCAGCAGTTACCGCCACGAGCAGTACTTC. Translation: CASSYRHEQYF.